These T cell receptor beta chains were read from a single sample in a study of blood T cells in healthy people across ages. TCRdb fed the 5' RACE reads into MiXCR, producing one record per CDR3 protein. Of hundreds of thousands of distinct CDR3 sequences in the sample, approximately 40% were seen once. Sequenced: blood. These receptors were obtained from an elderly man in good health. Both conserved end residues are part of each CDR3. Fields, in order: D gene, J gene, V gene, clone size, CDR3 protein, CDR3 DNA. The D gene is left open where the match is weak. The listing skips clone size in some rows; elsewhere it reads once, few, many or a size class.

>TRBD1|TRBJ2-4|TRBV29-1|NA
CSVKRTGVYNEQYF
TGCAGCGTTAAAAGGACAGGGGTGTACAATGAGCAGTACTTC
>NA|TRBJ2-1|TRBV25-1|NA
CASMTRPYKEQFF
TGTGCCAGCATGACAAGGCCCTACAAGGAGCAGTTCTTC
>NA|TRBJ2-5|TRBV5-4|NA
CASSNEAGETQYF
TGTGCCAGCAGCAACGAGGCCGGGGAGACCCAGTACTTC
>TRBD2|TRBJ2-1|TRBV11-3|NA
CADSLGRGNYNEQFF
TGTGCCGACAGCTTAGGGCGGGGGAACTACAATGAGCAGTTCTTC
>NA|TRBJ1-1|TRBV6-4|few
CASTMRTEAFF
TGTGCCAGCACTATGAGGACTGAAGCTTTCTTT
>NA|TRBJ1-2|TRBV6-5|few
CASSFADYGYTF
TGTGCCAGCAGTTTTGCGGACTATGGCTACACCTTC
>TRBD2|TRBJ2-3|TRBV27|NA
CASSRRGTSGGQFTDTQYF
TGTGCCAGCAGTCGTAGAGGGACTAGCGGGGGTCAATTCACAGATACGCAGTATTTT
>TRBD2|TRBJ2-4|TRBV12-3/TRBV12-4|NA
CASSSYMGGELNQYF
TGTGCCAGCAGTTCGTACATGGGGGGGGAATTGAATCAGTACTTC
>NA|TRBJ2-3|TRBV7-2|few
CASSLNFNTDTQYF
TGTGCCAGCAGCTTAAACTTCAACACAGATACGCAGTATTTT
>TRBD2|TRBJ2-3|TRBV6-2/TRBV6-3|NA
CASNAPAGASTDTQYF
TGTGCCAGCAATGCACCAGCGGGGGCTAGCACAGATACGCAGTATTTT
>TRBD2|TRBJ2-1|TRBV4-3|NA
CASSQDLLRGGYNNGQFF
TGCGCCAGCAGCCAAGATCTCCTGCGGGGGGGATACAACAATGGGCAGTTCTTC
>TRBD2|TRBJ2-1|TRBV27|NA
CASSLGLAFANEQFF
TGTGCCAGCAGTCTGGGACTAGCGTTCGCCAATGAGCAGTTCTTC
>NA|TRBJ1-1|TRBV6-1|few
CASSEPRPRGAFF
TGTGCCAGCAGTGAACCCCGACCGCGAGGAGCTTTCTTT
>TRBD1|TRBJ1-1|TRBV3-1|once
CASSQKGQMPNTEAFF
TGTGCCAGCAGCCAGAAGGGACAGATGCCGAACACTGAAGCTTTCTTT
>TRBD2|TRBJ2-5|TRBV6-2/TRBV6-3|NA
CASSGLVETQYF
TGTGCCAGCAGTGGACTAGTGGAGACCCAGTACTTC
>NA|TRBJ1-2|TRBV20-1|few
CSARALKGENYGYTF
TGCAGTGCTAGAGCCTTGAAGGGGGAGAACTATGGCTACACCTTC
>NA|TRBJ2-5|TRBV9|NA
CASSVGTGNRQETQYF
TGTGCCAGCAGCGTAGGAACGGGGAATCGGCAAGAGACCCAGTACTTC
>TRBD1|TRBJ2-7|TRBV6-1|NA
CASTTGQGASYERYF
TGTGCCAGCACTACCGGACAGGGGGCTTCCTACGAGCGGTACTTC
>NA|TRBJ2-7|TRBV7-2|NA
CASSIVAAFEQYF
TGTGCCAGCAGCATAGTGGCGGCTTTCGAGCAGTACTTC
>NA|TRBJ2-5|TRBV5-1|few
CASSPRGQKEETQYF
TGCGCCAGCAGCCCCAGGGGACAAAAAGAAGAGACCCAGTACTTC
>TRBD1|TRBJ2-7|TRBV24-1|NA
CATSDPGQGIYEQYF
TGTGCCACCAGTGATCCCGGACAGGGCATCTACGAGCAGTACTTC
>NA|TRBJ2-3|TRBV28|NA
CASSFPPSNTQYF
TGTGCCAGCAGTTTCCCACCCTCAAATACGCAGTATTTT
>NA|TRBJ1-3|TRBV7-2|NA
CASSPQGRGNTIYF
TGTGCCAGCAGCCCGCAAGGGAGGGGAAACACCATATATTTT
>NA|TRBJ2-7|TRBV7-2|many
CASSLVGDDSYEQYF
TGTGCCAGCAGCTTAGTGGGTGACGACTCCTACGAGCAGTACTTC
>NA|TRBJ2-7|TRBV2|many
CASRVGLSEQYF
TGTGCCAGCAGGGTAGGGTTGAGCGAGCAGTACTTC
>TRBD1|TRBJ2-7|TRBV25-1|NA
CASSALGTGGYEQYF
TGTGCCAGCAGTGCCCTGGGCACAGGGGGGTACGAGCAGTACTTC
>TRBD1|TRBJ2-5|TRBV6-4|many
CASRHRQGESKTQYF
TGTGCCAGCAGACATAGACAGGGGGAATCGAAGACCCAGTACTTC
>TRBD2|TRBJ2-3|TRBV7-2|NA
CASSSPRGLAGSYTDTQYF
TGTGCCAGCAGCTCCCCTAGGGGCCTAGCGGGGAGCTACACAGATACGCAGTATTTT
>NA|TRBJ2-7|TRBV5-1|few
CASRRGDRSYEQYF
TGCGCCAGCCGTCGAGGGGATCGGTCCTACGAGCAGTACTTC
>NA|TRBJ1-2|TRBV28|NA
CASSLPRGANYGYTF
TGTGCCAGCAGTTTACCTCGGGGGGCTAACTATGGCTACACCTTC
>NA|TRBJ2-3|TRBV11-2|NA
CASSNGLGNTDTQYF
TGTGCCAGCAGCAATGGCCTCGGTAACACAGATACGCAGTATTTT
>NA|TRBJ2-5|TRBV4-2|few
CASSFPGRPQETQYF
TGTGCCAGCAGCTTTCCCGGGCGACCCCAAGAGACCCAGTACTTC
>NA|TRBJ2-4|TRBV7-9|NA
CANSFEEELAKNIQYF
TGTGCCAACAGCTTTGAAGAAGAGCTAGCCAAAAACATTCAGTACTTC
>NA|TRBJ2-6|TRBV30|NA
CAWSRGAGANVLTF
TGTGCCTGGAGTAGGGGTGCTGGGGCCAACGTCCTGACTTTC
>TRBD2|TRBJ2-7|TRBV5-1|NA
CASSPGGVLYEQYF
TGCGCCAGCAGCCCCGGGGGGGTTCTCTACGAGCAGTACTTC
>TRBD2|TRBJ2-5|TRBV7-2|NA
CASTRDLAGNNEQYF
TGTGCCAGCACCCGGGACCTAGCGGGAAACAATGAGCAGTACTTC
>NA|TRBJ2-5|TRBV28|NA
CASSLRDRLSGTQYF
TGTGCCAGCAGTTTAAGGGACCGGCTGAGTGGGACCCAGTACTTC
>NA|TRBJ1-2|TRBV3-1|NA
CASSQDKQGGGYTF
TGTGCCAGCAGCCAAGATAAACAGGGTGGTGGCTACACCTTC
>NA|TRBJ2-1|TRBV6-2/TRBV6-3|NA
CASSYRQDLVPYNEQFF
TGTGCCAGCAGTTACCGGCAGGACCTCGTTCCTTACAATGAGCAGTTCTTC
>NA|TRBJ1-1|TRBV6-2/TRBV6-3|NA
CASSYSIARMNTEAFF
TGTGCCAGCAGTTACTCGATAGCCAGGATGAACACTGAAGCTTTCTTT
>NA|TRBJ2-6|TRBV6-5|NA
CASRTERGANVLTF
TGTGCCAGCAGGACCGAGCGGGGGGCCAACGTCCTGACTTTC
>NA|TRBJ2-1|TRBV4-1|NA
CASSQEVAYAYNEQFF
TGCGCCAGCAGCCAAGAAGTAGCATACGCCTACAATGAGCAGTTCTTC
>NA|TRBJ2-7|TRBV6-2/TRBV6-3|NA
CASSYGGDGSYEQYF
TGTGCCAGCAGTTACGGTGGGGACGGCTCCTACGAGCAGTACTTC
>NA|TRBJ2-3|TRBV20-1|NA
CSAATRGRVTTDTQYF
TGCAGTGCTGCAACCAGGGGCCGCGTGACCACAGATACGCAGTATTTT
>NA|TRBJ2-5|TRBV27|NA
CASSLSWAGAKETQYF
TGTGCCAGCAGTTTAAGCTGGGCAGGGGCCAAAGAGACCCAGTACTTC
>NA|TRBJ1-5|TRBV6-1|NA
CASSGSYNQPQHF
TGTGCCAGCAGCGGGAGCTATAATCAGCCCCAGCATTTT
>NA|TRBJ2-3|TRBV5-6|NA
CASSTSLGGVHTDTQYF
TGTGCCAGCAGCACATCGTTAGGGGGGGTCCACACAGATACGCAGTATTTT
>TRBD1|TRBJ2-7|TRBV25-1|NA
CASSDSRTGGLEQYF
TGTGCCAGCAGTGATTCCAGGACAGGGGGCCTCGAGCAGTACTTC
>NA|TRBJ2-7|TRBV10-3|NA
CAISEIAGEQYF
TGTGCCATCAGTGAAATTGCGGGGGAGCAGTACTTC
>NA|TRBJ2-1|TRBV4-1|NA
CASSPASGQTYNKQFF
TGCGCCAGCAGCCCTGCGTCCGGGCAAACCTACAATAAGCAGTTCTTC
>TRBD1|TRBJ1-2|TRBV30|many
CAWSRSGGYGYTF
TGTGCCTGGAGCCGATCAGGGGGCTATGGCTACACCTTC
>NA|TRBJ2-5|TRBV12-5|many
CASGLGDILETQYF
TGTGCTAGTGGTTTGGGGGACATCCTGGAGACCCAGTACTTC
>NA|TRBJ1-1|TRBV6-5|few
CASKGSGVVMNTEAFF
TGTGCCAGCAAGGGATCAGGGGTCGTCATGAACACTGAAGCTTTCTTT